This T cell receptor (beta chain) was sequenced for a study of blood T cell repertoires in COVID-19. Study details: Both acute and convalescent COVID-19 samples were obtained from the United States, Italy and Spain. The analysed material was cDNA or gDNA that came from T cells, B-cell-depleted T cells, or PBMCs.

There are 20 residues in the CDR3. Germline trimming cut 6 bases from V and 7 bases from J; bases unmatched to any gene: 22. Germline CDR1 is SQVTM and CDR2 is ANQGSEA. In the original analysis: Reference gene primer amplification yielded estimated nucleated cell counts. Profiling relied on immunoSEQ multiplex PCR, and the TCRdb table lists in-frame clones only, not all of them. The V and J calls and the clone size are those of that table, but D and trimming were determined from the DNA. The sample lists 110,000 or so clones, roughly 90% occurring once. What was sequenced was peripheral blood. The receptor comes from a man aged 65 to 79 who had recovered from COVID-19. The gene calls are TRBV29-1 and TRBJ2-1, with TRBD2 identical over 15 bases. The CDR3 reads CSVLFIRTSGRGYTRNEQFF. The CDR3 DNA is TGCAGCGTCCTATTTATTAGGACTAGCGGGAGGGGATACACTAGGAATGAGCAGTTCTTC.